This T cell receptor (beta chain) is drawn from a study of T cells after yellow fever vaccination. For the study at large: Fractions low in cell number were prepared with SMART-Seq v4 Ultra Low Input. General observations from the study: Primary-vaccination clones mostly resurfaced post-booster (nearly 97% CD4, approximately 90% CD8).

The germline CDR1 and CDR2 sequences are WSHSY and SAAADI. With V trimmed by 4 bases and J by 3 bases, 3 bases remained unmatched. There are 14 residues in the CDR3. It was through 5'RACE template switching that TCR cDNA was made, with a universal primer site and UMIs added. TCRdb re-called the 5' RACE reads with MiXCR, one entry per CDR3 protein. The table lists some 400,000 distinct CDR3 sequences, roughly 20% of them singletons. This clonotype was detected a few times. What it recognizes is unknown. The input for sequencing was PBMCs, taken before the yellow fever booster vaccination. J is TRBJ1-5 and V is TRBV10-2; 7 bases are shared with TRBD1. The TCR originated in a man aged 18 to 29 who received the YFV17D yellow fever vaccine. CDR3 sequence (DNA): TGCGCCAGCAGTGGACAGGGCCACAATCAGCCCCAGCATTTT. It codes for CASSGQGHNQPQHF.